This T cell receptor (beta chain) derives from a study of somatic mutations in cytotoxic T cells in rheumatoid arthritis. This clone has more than one count but fewer than ten. The CDR3 is made up of 15 amino acids. Between the trimmed V and J ends, which lost 0 bases and 10 bases, there was a span of 18 bases. Germline CDR1 reads MGHRA; CDR2 reads YSYEKL. Here immunoSEQ multiplex PCR was the method, and the copy in TCRdb shows in-frame clones only, minus some. The data show about 15,000 clones, with approximately 70% seen just once and under 11% held by the top ten. The sample was CD8+ T cells sorted from blood. The V gene is TRBV4-1, the J gene TRBJ1-2, with D possibly TRBD1 on 6 matching bases. The receptor comes from an adult with rheumatoid arthritis. The CDR3 sequence is CASSQDPRTEDDYTF. CDR3 sequence (DNA): TGCGCCAGCAGCCAAGATCCAAGGACAGAGGATGACTACACCTTC.